The 27 T cell receptor beta chains in this list originate from one sample, sequenced in a study of early T cells in non-severe SARS-CoV-2 infection. TCRdb independently ran MiXCR on the 5' RACE reads; one entry per CDR3 protein. The repertoire holds tens of thousands of distinct CDR3 sequences, with 14% to 15% as singletons. The specimen was whole blood. The receptors shown here come from an adult who was a healthcare worker with PCR-confirmed SARS-CoV-2 infection or an uninfected control (not recorded which).

V and J are TRBV29-1 and TRBJ2-1; D perhaps matches TRBD1 (6 bases). V was shortened by 5 bases and J by 0 bases, with 11 bases between the two germline ends. Germline V gives CDR1 SQVTM, CDR2 ANQGSEA. CDR3 length equals 14 residues. For the CDR3, the DNA is TGCAGCGTTTGGACAGATAGCTCCTACAATGAGCAGTTCTTC. Amino acids: CSVWTDSSYNEQFF.

This clonotype has more than one count but fewer than ten. This sequence joins TRBV12-3 or TRBV12-4 and TRBJ1-5; no reliable D call. The length of the CDR3 is 13 residues. V lost 3 bases and J lost 5, with 8 bases in between. In DNA form, the CDR3 reads TGTGCCAGCAGTTTTGGTGGGTATCAGCCCCAGCATTTT. Protein sequence: CASSFGGYQPQHF.

This clonotype was observed a handful of times. The chain couples TRBV7-2 to TRBJ2-3; 8 bases are shared with TRBD2. Germline values: CDR1 SGHTA, CDR2 FQGNSA. The CDR3 has 17 amino acids. V was pared by 5 bases and J by 2 bases, with 12 bases of the junction left unmatched. CDR3 region: CASSQRASGSITDTQYF. In nucleotides, the CDR3 is TGTGCCAGCAGCCAGAGGGCCAGCGGGAGTATCACAGATACGCAGTATTTT.

The V call is TRBV5-4, the J call TRBJ1-6, with D unresolved. CDR1 is SGHNT and CDR2 is YYREEE in the germline V gene (reference sequence). V was pared by 2 bases and J by 8 bases, with 14 bases between. The length of the CDR3 is 15 residues. CDR3: CASSFGGGIDSPLHF. DNA of the CDR3: TGTGCCAGCAGCTTTGGAGGAGGGATTGATTCACCCCTCCACTTT. The full variable domain, rest sourced from reference TRBV5-4 and TRBJ1-6, is ETGVTQSPTHLIKTRGQQVTLRCSSQSGHNTVSWYQQALGQGPQFIFQYYREEENGRGNFPPRFSGLQFPNYSSELNVNALELDDSALYLCASSFGGGIDSPLHFGNGTRLTVT.

V usage is TRBV18 and J usage is TRBJ2-5, with D tentatively TRBD1 (5 bases). The germline CDR1 and CDR2 sequences are KGHSH and LQKENI. This CDR3 has 14 amino acids. V was clipped by 6 bases and J by 2 bases, with 13 bases between them. Here the CDR3 reads CASSRGQEQETQYF. The DNA of the CDR3 is TGTGCCAGCTCTCGAGGACAAGAGCAAGAGACCCAGTACTTC.

This clonotype showed up just a few times. CDR3 sequence: CASSQEGGTGRASTDTQYF. For the CDR3, the DNA is TGCGCCAGCAGCCAAGAGGGAGGGACAGGGAGAGCGAGCACAGATACGCAGTATTTT. This chain connects TRBV4-1 to TRBJ2-3, with TRBD1 matching 9 bases. V lost 0 bases, J lost 0 bases, and 10 bases stayed unmatched. The CDR3 consists of 19 residues. Germline CDR1 is MGHRA and CDR2 is YSYEKL.

CDR3 in amino acids: CASSLSGSDGNTIYF. The CDR3 region has the DNA TGCGCCAGCAGCTTGTCGGGTTCAGATGGAAACACCATATATTTT. The rearrangement joins TRBV5-1 to TRBJ1-3; D remains ambiguous. The CDR3 consists of 15 residues. The germline CDR1 and CDR2 sequences are SGHRS and YFSETQ. V lost 1 base and J 3 bases, leaving 11 bases between the germline ends.

This clonotype was seen more than once but under ten times. CDR3 sequence reads: CAWDGGANTIYF. In DNA, the CDR3 is TGTGCCTGGGACGGGGGGGCGAACACCATATATTTT. The rearrangement uses TRBV30 and TRBJ1-3; D is possibly TRBD1 (6 bases). Trimming cost V 5 bases and J 7 bases, with 12 bases left between them. Germline V gene lookup returns CDR1 GTSNPN and CDR2 SVGIG (reference sequence). The CDR3 totals 12 residues.

This clonotype was seen a handful of times. This CDR3 reads CASSFYAAGAETQYF. DNA of the CDR3: TGTGCCAGCAGTTTTTACGCCGCGGGAGCGGAGACCCAGTACTTC. This sequence joins TRBV2 and TRBJ2-5, with 7 nucleotides matching TRBD2. Germline CDR1 and CDR2: SNHLY and FYNNEI. Trimming removed 5 bases from V and 5 bases from J; junction bases left unmatched: 11. This CDR3 has 15 residues.

The V gene is TRBV7-2, the J gene TRBJ1-2, with a possible D match to TRBD1 (6 bases). This CDR3 comprises 14 residues. Trimming left V 4 bases short and J 5 bases short, with 14 bases between. Germline CDR1 SGHTA, CDR2 FQGNSA. CDR3 in amino acids: CASSSPGQLYGYTF. The CDR3 DNA is TGTGCCAGCAGCTCCCCCGGACAGCTATATGGCTACACCTTC.

This clonotype came up a few times. The genes are TRBV2 and TRBJ2-3, with 8 bases lining up with TRBD2. Germline CDR1 is SNHLY and CDR2 is FYNNEI. V shed 6 bases and J 0 bases; nucleotides not matched to a gene: 5. This CDR3 has 15 amino acids. CDR3 loop: CASRGLDTSTDTQYF. DNA for the CDR3: TGTGCCAGCAGGGGACTAGACACAAGCACAGATACGCAGTATTTT. The variable domain in full, completed from reference TRBV2 and TRBJ2-3, reads EPEVTQTPSHQVTQMGQEVILRCVPISNHLYFYWYRQILGQKVEFLVSFYNNEISEKSEIFDDQFSVERPDGSNFTLKIRSTKLEDSAMYFCASRGLDTSTDTQYFGPGTRLTVL.

In this sample, this clonotype turned up a few times. The chain couples TRBV20-1 to TRBJ2-1; 8 bases line up with TRBD2. The CDR3 sequence is 14 residues long. J was trimmed by 7 bases and V by 5 bases; bases with no gene match: 10. CDR1 is DFQATT, CDR2 SNEGSKA, per germline (reference sequence). The DNA for the CDR3 is TGCAGTGCTCGTTCGGGAGGGCGAAGGAATGAGCAGTTCTTC. Protein: CSARSGGRRNEQFF.

This clonotype was counted many times. CDR3 DNA sequence: TGCGCCAGCAGCTTTGACTACAATGAGCAGTTCTTC. Translating it yields CASSFDYNEQFF. This chain links TRBV5-1 with TRBJ2-1; D uncertain. Per the germline V gene, CDR1 is SGHRS and CDR2 is YFSETQ. CDR3 size: 12 residues. The germline V and J ends were trimmed by 2 bases and 3 bases, with 3 bases remaining between them.

Ten or more counts support this clonotype. The chain uses TRBV6-2 or TRBV6-3 and TRBJ2-7; D not certain. The CDR3 covers 11 residues. V was pared by 4 bases and J by 2 bases, with 3 bases between. Germline CDR1 MNHEY, CDR2 SVGEGT. CDR3 sequence: CASSFTYEQYF. The CDR3 region has the DNA TGTGCCAGCAGTTTTACCTACGAGCAGTACTTC.

This clonotype was counted a few times. The rearrangement uses TRBV20-1 and TRBJ2-5; possibly TRBD1 for D (5 bases). Between the trimmed V and J ends, which lost 0 bases and 4 bases, there was a span of 9 bases. Germline V gene sequence: CDR1 DFQATT, CDR2 SNEGSKA (reference sequence). The CDR3 sequence is 13 residues long. The CDR3 protein is CSARDSTGETQYF. Here the CDR3 DNA reads TGCAGTGCTAGAGATTCAACAGGAGAGACCCAGTACTTC.

Only a few counts were recorded for this clonotype. This chain links TRBV18 with TRBJ2-1; TRBD2 matches 12 bases. The junction had 4 bases not matched to a gene; V was cut back by 3 bases and J by 7 bases. CDR3 length equals 15 residues. Germline V gene lookup returns CDR1 KGHSH and CDR2 LQKENI. CDR3 amino acids: CASSPTGLAGNEQFF. CDR3 nucleotide sequence: TGTGCCAGCTCACCTACCGGACTAGCGGGAAATGAGCAGTTCTTC.

This clonotype turned up a few times. The rearrangement joins TRBV20-1 to TRBJ1-1; D is ambiguous. Trimming left V 1 base short and J 2 bases short, with 2 bases between. CDR3 length: 11 residues. Germline assignment: CDR1 DFQATT and CDR2 SNEGSKA (reference sequence). CDR3 nucleotides: TGCAGTGCTAGAGGTAACACTGAAGCTTTCTTT. Its translation is CSARGNTEAFF.

CDR3 residues: CASSVAGGYEQYF. The CDR3 nucleotides are TGTGCCAGCAGTGTCGCGGGGGGGTACGAGCAGTACTTC. The chain carries TRBV6-5 and TRBJ2-7; 9 bases line up with TRBD2. The CDR3 totals 13 residues. After removal of 5 bases from V and 4 bases from J, the junction contained 3 bases not matched to a gene. From germline, CDR1 is MNHEY and CDR2 SVGAGI.

DNA for the CDR3: TGTGCCAGCAGTTTCGCCGGGACTAGCGGGAGGGATGAGCAGTTCTTC. Translating it yields CASSFAGTSGRDEQFF. The V and J genes are TRBV12-3 or TRBV12-4 and TRBJ2-1; 16 nucleotides line up with TRBD2. Germline trimming cut 3 bases from V and 8 bases from J; bases unmatched to any gene: 4. CDR3 length equals 16 residues.

This clonotype has only a few counts. This chain joins TRBV4-3 and TRBJ1-6; D perhaps matches TRBD1 (5 bases). The CDR3 length is 16 residues. V was clipped by 3 bases and J by 10 bases, with 19 bases between them. CDR1 and CDR2 (germline): LGHNA, YSLEER. The CDR3 here is CASSQALGALGSPLHF. The CDR3 bases are TGCGCCAGCAGCCAGGCCCTTGGGGCCCTCGGATCACCCCTCCACTTT.

The chain has TRBV6-4 and TRBJ2-7, with a possible D match to TRBD2 (5 bases). The CDR3 spans 17 residues. With 0 bases removed from V and 0 bases from J, the gap between germline ends came to 15 bases. Germline CDR1 reads MRHNA; CDR2 reads SNTAGT. The CDR3 protein is CASSDSSQRRPSYEQYF. The CDR3 bases are TGTGCCAGCAGTGACTCATCCCAGCGGAGGCCCTCCTACGAGCAGTACTTC.

The gene calls are TRBV25-1 and TRBJ1-4; possibly TRBD1 for D (5 bases). CDR1 and CDR2 from the germline V gene are MGHDK and SYGVNS. V dropped 9 bases and J dropped 11 bases, with 10 bases sitting between them. This CDR3 region has 10 residues. DNA for the CDR3: TGTGCCAGGAGTTGGGGGAAACTGTTTTTT. As protein: CARSWGKLFF.

On this clonotype: Given a much more abundant clone one base away, this may be a read error. The chain joins TRBV11-2 to TRBJ2-3; TRBD2 matches 14 bases. The CDR3 spans 15 residues. Germline CDR1 reads SGHAT; CDR2 reads FQNNGV. Here the CDR3 DNA reads TGTGTCAGCAGCACCGGGACTAGCGGGAGTGGTACGCAGTATTTT. Its translation: CVSSTGTSGSGTQYF.

The chain's CDR3 is CASSQTTYNEQFF. CDR3 DNA: TGTGCCAGCAGCCAAACTACCTACAATGAGCAGTTCTTC. The chain carries TRBV6-2 or TRBV6-3 and TRBJ2-1; D uncertain. V lost 6 bases and J 2 bases, leaving 8 bases between the germline ends. Germline V lookup: CDR1 MNHEY, CDR2 SVGEGT. CDR3 length equals 13 residues.

The CDR3 DNA follows: TGTGCCAGCAGCTTAGTATACGGCGGCACCCAGTACTTC. Its protein is CASSLVYGGTQYF. V is TRBV11-2 and J is TRBJ2-5; D call uncertain. Deletions cut 1 base from V and 8 bases from J, with 11 bases between. In germline, CDR1 is SGHAT, CDR2 FQNNGV. This CDR3 has 13 residues.

The chain is built from TRBV7-6 and TRBJ1-1; a weak D match, TRBD1 (5 bases). The CDR3 contains 12 residues. Germline assignment: CDR1 SGHVS and CDR2 FNYEAQ. The V gene lost 2 bases and the J gene lost 9 bases, with 10 bases spanning the gap. This chain's CDR3 is CASSLWAGQAFF. CDR3 DNA: TGTGCCAGCAGCTTATGGGCAGGGCAAGCTTTCTTT.

This clonotype appeared once. The chain uses TRBV6-5 and TRBJ2-2; D not resolved. Germline V gene data show CDR1 as MNHEY and CDR2 as SVGAGI. The CDR3 totals 14 residues. Trimming stripped 4 bases from V and 4 bases from J, with 10 bases between. The CDR3 region is CASSLAPSTGELFF. For the CDR3, the DNA is TGTGCCAGCAGTTTGGCACCGAGCACCGGGGAGCTGTTTTTT.